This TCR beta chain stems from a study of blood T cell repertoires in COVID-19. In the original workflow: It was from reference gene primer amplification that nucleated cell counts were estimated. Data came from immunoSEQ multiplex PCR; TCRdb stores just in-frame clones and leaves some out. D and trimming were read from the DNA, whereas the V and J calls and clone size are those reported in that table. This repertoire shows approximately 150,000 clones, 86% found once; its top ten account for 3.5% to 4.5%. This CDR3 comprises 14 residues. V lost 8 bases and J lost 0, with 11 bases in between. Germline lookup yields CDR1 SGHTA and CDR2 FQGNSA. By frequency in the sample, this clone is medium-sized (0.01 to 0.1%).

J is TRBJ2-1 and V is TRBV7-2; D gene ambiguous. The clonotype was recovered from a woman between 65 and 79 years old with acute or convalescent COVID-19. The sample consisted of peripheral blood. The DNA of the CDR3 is TGTGCCAGCGAGAGCGCGAGCTCCTACAATGAGCAGTTCTTC. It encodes CASESASSYNEQFF. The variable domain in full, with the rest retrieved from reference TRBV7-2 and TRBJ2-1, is GAGVSQSPSNKVTEKGKDVELRCDPISGHTALYWYRQSLGQGLEFLIYFQGNSAPDKSGLPSDRFSAERTGGSVSTLTIQRTQQEDSAVYLCASESASSYNEQFFGPGTRLTVL.